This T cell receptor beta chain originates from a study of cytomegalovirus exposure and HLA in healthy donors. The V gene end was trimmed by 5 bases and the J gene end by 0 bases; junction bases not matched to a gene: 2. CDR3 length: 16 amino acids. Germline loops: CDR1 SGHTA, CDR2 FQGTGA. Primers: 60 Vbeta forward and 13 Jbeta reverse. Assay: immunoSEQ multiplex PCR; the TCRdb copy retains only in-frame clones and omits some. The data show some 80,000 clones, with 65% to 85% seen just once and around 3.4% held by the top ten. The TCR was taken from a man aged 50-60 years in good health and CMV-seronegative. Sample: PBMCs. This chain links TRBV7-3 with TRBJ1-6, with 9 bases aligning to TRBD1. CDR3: CASSRGQGSYNSPLHF. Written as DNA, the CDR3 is TGTGCCAGCAGCCGGGGACAGGGCTCCTATAATTCACCCCTCCACTTT.